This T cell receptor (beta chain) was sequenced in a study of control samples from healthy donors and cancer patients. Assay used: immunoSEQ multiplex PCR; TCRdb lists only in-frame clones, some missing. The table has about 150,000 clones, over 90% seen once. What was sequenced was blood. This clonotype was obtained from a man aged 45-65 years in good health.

CDR3 in DNA: TGTGCCAGCAGCCCTGTGGGGCAGGGAAGTCGTAATGAGCAGTTCTTC. Translated: CASSPVGQGSRNEQFF. This chain joins TRBV14 and TRBJ2-1, with D maybe TRBD1 (5 bases). CDR1 is SGHDN, CDR2 FVKESK, per germline. This CDR3 is 16 amino acids long. V was clipped by 4 bases and J by 7 bases, with 20 bases between them. Full variable domain (rest looked up from reference TRBV14 and TRBJ2-1): EAGVTQFPSHSVIEKGQTVTLRCDPISGHDNLYWYRRVMGKEIKFLLHFVKESKQDESGMPNNRFLAERTGGTYSTLKVQPAELEDSGVYFCASSPVGQGSRNEQFFGPGTRLTVL.